These T cell receptor beta chains were read from a single sample in a study of cytotoxic CD8 clonotypes in ibrutinib-treated CLL. The table came from immunoSEQ multiplex PCR; TCRdb's copy has only in-frame clones and leaves some out. In the table there are 160,000 or so clones, nearly 90% of which are singletons. Here the sequenced sample was PBMCs, taken at disease progression, from a patient treated with ibrutinib. These receptors were obtained from a human donor with chronic lymphocytic leukemia. The CDR3 runs from the conserved cysteine through the conserved F or W. The D gene is left open where the match is weak. Size is omitted from some rows. Given values are once, few, many or a class for expanded clones.

j_call: TRBJ2-7; v_call: TRBV6-5; clone_size: NA; cdr3_length: 14; d_call: NA; cdr3_nt: TGTGCCAGCAGTTCAGGGGGGAGCTCCTACGAGCAGTACTTC; cdr3_aa: CASSSGGSSYEQYF
j_call: TRBJ2-7; v_call: TRBV5-1; clone_size: NA; cdr3_length: 15; d_call: TRBD1; cdr3_nt: TGCGCCAGCAGCTTGACAGGGGGGCTGTTCTACGAGCAGTACTTC; cdr3_aa: CASSLTGGLFYEQYF
j_call: TRBJ1-1; v_call: TRBV13; clone_size: NA; cdr3_length: 13; d_call: TRBD1; cdr3_nt: TGTGCCAGCAGTTCCAGGGGGCTACCTGAAGCTTTCTTT; cdr3_aa: CASSSRGLPEAFF
j_call: TRBJ2-1; v_call: TRBV4-3; clone_size: NA; cdr3_length: 14; d_call: NA; cdr3_nt: TGCGCCAGCTCCAACCCTGGCACCTACAATGAGCAGTTCTTC; cdr3_aa: CASSNPGTYNEQFF
j_call: TRBJ2-7; v_call: TRBV7-9; clone_size: NA; cdr3_length: 15; d_call: TRBD2; cdr3_nt: TGTGCCAGCAGCCCTCGGGCTAGCGGGAGCTCCGAGCAGTACTTC; cdr3_aa: CASSPRASGSSEQYF
j_call: TRBJ1-5; v_call: TRBV7-9; clone_size: NA; cdr3_length: 13; d_call: NA; cdr3_nt: TGTGCCAGCAGCTTTGACGGGGATCAGCCCCAGCATTTT; cdr3_aa: CASSFDGDQPQHF
j_call: TRBJ2-5; v_call: TRBV25-1; clone_size: once; cdr3_length: 12; d_call: NA; cdr3_nt: TGTGCCAGCACATGGCAGGGCGAGACCCAGTACTTC; cdr3_aa: CASTWQGETQYF
j_call: TRBJ2-7; v_call: TRBV7-6; clone_size: once; cdr3_length: 15; d_call: TRBD1; cdr3_nt: TGTGCCAGCAGCGCGGGACAGGGGTCGCGCTACGAGCAGTACTTC; cdr3_aa: CASSAGQGSRYEQYF
j_call: TRBJ1-2; v_call: TRBV7-8; clone_size: NA; cdr3_length: 16; d_call: NA; cdr3_nt: TGTGCCAGCAGCTTAGCGCCCGTCACAGGGTCTTATGGCTACACCTTC; cdr3_aa: CASSLAPVTGSYGYTF
j_call: TRBJ1-1; v_call: TRBV7-4; clone_size: NA; cdr3_length: 15; d_call: TRBD1; cdr3_nt: TGTGCCAGCAGCTTTGTGGACAGGGGGGAGACTGAAGCTTTCTTT; cdr3_aa: CASSFVDRGETEAFF
j_call: TRBJ2-2; v_call: TRBV11-2; clone_size: NA; cdr3_length: 18; d_call: TRBD2; cdr3_nt: TGTGCCAGCAGCTTGGGGGGTAGCGGGATATGGAACACCGGGGAGCTGTTTTTT; cdr3_aa: CASSLGGSGIWNTGELFF
j_call: TRBJ2-3; v_call: TRBV5-1; clone_size: NA; cdr3_length: 14; d_call: NA; cdr3_nt: TGCGCCAGCACAGAAACGGTTGGCACAGATACGCAGTATTTT; cdr3_aa: CASTETVGTDTQYF
j_call: TRBJ2-1; v_call: TRBV15; clone_size: NA; cdr3_length: 15; d_call: TRBD1; cdr3_nt: TGTGCCACCAGCACCGACAGGGGGGGGTACAATGAGCAGTTCTTC; cdr3_aa: CATSTDRGGYNEQFF
j_call: TRBJ1-3; v_call: TRBV28; clone_size: NA; cdr3_length: 16; d_call: NA; cdr3_nt: TGTGCCAGCAGTCGAGCAAATTATTTCTCTGGAAACACCATATATTTT; cdr3_aa: CASSRANYFSGNTIYF
j_call: TRBJ1-4; v_call: TRBV19; clone_size: NA; cdr3_length: 16; d_call: NA; cdr3_nt: TGTGCCAGTAGTTTGTCCTCAGGGGCCCGAAATGAAAAACTGTTTTTT; cdr3_aa: CASSLSSGARNEKLFF
j_call: TRBJ1-5; v_call: TRBV2; clone_size: NA; cdr3_length: 13; d_call: NA; cdr3_nt: TGTGCCAGCAGTCGGGACACCAATCAGCCCCAGCATTTT; cdr3_aa: CASSRDTNQPQHF
j_call: TRBJ2-3; v_call: TRBV5-4; clone_size: NA; cdr3_length: 15; d_call: NA; cdr3_nt: TGTGCCAGCAGCTTGGTAGGGCGGGGCACAGATACGCAGTATTTT; cdr3_aa: CASSLVGRGTDTQYF
j_call: TRBJ2-5; v_call: TRBV7-2; clone_size: few; cdr3_length: 15; d_call: NA; cdr3_nt: TGTGCCAGCAGCCTATACAGGAGGTCCCAAGAGACCCAGTACTTC; cdr3_aa: CASSLYRRSQETQYF